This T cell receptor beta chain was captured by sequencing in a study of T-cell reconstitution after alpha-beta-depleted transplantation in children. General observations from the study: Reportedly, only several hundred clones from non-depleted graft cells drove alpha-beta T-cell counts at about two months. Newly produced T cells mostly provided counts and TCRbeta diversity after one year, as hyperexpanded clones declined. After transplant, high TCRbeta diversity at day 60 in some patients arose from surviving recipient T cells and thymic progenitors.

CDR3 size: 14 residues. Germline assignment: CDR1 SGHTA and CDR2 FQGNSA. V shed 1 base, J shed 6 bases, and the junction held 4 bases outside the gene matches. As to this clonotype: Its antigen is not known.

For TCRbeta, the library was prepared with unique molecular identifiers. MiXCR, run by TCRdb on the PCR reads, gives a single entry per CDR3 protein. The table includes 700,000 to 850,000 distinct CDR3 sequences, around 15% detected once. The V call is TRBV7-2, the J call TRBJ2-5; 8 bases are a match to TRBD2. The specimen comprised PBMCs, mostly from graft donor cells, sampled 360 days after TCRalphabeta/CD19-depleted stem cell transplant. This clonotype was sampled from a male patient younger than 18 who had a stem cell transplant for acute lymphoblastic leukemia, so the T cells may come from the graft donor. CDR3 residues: CASSLDTGGKTQYF. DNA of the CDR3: TGTGCCAGCAGCTTAGACACGGGAGGGAAGACCCAGTACTTC.